This T cell receptor beta chain derives from a study of control samples from healthy donors and cancer patients. This CDR3 comprises 13 residues. Germline V gives CDR1 KGHSH, CDR2 LQKENI. Trimming removed 6 bases from V and 7 bases from J, with 12 bases in between. Sequencing used immunoSEQ multiplex PCR; TCRdb keeps in-frame clones, though not all of them. The data show tens of thousands of clones, under 95% seen once. Sequenced material: PBMCs. The receptor comes from a man aged 50 to 59 with lung cancer. The gene calls are TRBV18 and TRBJ2-2; possibly TRBD1 for D (6 bases). The CDR3 reads CASSRRGNGELFF. The CDR3 coding sequence is TGTGCCAGCTCTCGCAGGGGAAACGGGGAGCTGTTTTTT.